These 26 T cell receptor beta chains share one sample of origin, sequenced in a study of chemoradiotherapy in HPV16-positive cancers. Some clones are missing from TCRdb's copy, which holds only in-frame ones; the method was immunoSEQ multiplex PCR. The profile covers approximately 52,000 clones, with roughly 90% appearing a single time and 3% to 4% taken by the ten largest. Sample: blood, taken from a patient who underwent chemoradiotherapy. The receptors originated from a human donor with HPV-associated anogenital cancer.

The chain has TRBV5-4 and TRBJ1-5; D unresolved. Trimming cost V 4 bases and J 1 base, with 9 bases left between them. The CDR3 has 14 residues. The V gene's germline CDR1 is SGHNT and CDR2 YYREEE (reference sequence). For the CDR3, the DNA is TGTGCCAGCAGCAGTGACACCAGCAATCAGCCCCAGCATTTT. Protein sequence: CASSSDTSNQPQHF.

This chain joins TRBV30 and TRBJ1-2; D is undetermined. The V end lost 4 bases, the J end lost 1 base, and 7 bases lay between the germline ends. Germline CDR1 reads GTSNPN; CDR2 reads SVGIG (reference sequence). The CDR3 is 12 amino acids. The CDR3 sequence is CAWNSFNYGYTF. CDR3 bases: TGTGCCTGGAACTCCTTTAACTATGGCTACACCTTC.

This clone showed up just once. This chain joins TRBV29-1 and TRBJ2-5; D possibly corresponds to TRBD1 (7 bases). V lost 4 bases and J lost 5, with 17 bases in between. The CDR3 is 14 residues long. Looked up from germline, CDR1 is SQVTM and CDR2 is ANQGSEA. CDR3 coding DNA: TGCAGCGTTGCCTCAAGGTCAGGGGGGGAGACCCAGTACTTC. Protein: CSVASRSGGETQYF.

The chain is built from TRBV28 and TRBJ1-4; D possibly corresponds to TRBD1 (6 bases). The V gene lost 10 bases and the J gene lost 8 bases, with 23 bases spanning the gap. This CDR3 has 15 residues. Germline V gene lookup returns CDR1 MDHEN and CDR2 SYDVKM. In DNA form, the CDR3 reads TGTGCCACCTGGGGGGGCACAGGGCCCCGGGAAAAACTGTTTTTT. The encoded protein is CATWGGTGPREKLFF.

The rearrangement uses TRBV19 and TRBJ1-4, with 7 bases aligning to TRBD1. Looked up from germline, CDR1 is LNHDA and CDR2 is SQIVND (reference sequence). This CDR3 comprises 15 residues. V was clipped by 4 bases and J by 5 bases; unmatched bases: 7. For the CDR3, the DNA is TGTGCCAGTAGTAAAGGGGGCGCGCTCAATGAAAAACTGTTTTTT. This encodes CASSKGGALNEKLFF.

CDR3 DNA: TGTGCCAGCAGCTTCGGGAGACCGACAGATACGCAGTATTTT. Encoded protein: CASSFGRPTDTQYF. This chain links TRBV7-2 with TRBJ2-3, with D perhaps TRBD2 (6 bases). The CDR3 is 14 residues long. V dropped 3 bases and J dropped 3 bases, with 10 bases sitting between them. Per the germline V gene, CDR1 is SGHTA and CDR2 is FQGNSA.

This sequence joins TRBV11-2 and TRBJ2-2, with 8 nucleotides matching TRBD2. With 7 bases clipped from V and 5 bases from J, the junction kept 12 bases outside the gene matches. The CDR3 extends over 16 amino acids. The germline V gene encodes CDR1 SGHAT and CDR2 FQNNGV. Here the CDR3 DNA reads TGTGCCAGCAATCGAGGGAGCGGGGGTTGGACCGGGGAGCTGTTTTTT. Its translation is CASNRGSGGWTGELFF.

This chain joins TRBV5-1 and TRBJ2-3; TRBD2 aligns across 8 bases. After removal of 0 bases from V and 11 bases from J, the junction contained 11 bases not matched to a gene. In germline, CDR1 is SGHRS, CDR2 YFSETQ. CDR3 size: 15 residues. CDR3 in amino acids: CASSLGSSREGGQYF. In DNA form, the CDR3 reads TGCGCCAGCAGCTTGGGATCCTCCCGGGAGGGAGGGCAGTATTTT.

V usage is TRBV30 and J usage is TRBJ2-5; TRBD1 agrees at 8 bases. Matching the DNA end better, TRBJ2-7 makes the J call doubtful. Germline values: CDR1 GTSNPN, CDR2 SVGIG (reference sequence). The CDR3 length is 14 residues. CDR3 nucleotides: TGTGCCTGGACAGGGGGCGGCCCACCGCACGAGCAGTACTTC. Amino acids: CAWTGGGPPHEQYF.

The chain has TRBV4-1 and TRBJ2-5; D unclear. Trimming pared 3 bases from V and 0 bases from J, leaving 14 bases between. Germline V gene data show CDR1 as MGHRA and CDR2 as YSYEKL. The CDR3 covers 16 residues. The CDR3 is CASSHRPLRYQETQYF. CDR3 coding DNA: TGCGCCAGCAGCCACCGACCGCTACGTTACCAAGAGACCCAGTACTTC.

CDR3 protein: CASSSQGGERETQYF. The CDR3 nucleotides read TGCGCCAGCAGCTCCCAGGGGGGGGAGAGAGAGACCCAGTACTTC. The J gene is TRBJ2-5, the V gene TRBV5-1; the D gene could be TRBD1 or TRBD2 (7 bases each). The germline CDR1 and CDR2 sequences are SGHRS and YFSETQ. V gave up 3 bases and J gave up 4 bases, with 16 bases separating them. The CDR3 spans 15 residues.

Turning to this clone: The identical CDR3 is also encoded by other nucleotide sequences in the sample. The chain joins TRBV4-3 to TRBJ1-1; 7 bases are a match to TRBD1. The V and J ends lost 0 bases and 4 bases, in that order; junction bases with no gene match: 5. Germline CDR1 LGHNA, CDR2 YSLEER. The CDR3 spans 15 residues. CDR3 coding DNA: TGCGCCAGCAGCCAAGATCTAGGGGGCGGCACTGAAGCTTTCTTT. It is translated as CASSQDLGGGTEAFF.

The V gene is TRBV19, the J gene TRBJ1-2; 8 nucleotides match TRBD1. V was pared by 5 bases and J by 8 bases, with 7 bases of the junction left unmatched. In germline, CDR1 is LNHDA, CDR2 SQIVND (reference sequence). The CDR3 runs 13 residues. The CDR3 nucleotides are TGTGCCAGTAGTCTCCCTGACAGGGGCGGCTACACCTTC. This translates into CASSLPDRGGYTF. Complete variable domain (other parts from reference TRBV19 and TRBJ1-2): DGGITQSPKYLFRKEGQNVTLSCEQNLNHDAMYWYRQDPGQGLRLIYYSQIVNDFQKGDIAEGYSVSREKKESFPLTVTSAQKNPTAFYLCASSLPDRGGYTFGSGTRLTVV.

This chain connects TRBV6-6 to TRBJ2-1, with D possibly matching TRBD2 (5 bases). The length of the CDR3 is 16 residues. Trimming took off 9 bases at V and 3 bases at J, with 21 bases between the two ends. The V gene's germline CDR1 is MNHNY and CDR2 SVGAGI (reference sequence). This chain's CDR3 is CARPHPSKAVYNEQFF. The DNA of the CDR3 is TGTGCCAGGCCCCACCCATCCAAAGCGGTCTACAATGAGCAGTTCTTC.

The CDR3 DNA follows: TGCAGCGTGGGGGACGGGGTGGTCACAGATACGCAGTATTTT. Its translation is CSVGDGVVTDTQYF. This chain uses TRBV29-1 with TRBJ2-3; D is tentatively TRBD1 or TRBD2 (5 bases each). V shed 6 bases and J shed 2 bases, with 15 bases lying between them. This CDR3 comprises 14 residues. Germline CDR1 and CDR2: SQVTM and ANQGSEA.

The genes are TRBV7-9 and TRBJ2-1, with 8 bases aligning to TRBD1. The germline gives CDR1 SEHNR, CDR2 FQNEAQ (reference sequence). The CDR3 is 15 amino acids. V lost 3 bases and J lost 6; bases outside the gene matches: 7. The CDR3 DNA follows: TGTGCCAGCAGCTTTGGACAGGGTAAGGGCAATGAGCAGTTCTTC. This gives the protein CASSFGQGKGNEQFF.

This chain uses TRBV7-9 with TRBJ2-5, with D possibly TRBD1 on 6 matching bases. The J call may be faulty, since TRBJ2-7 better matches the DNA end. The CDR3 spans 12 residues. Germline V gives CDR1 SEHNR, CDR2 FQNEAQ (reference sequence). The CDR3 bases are TGTGCCAGCAGAACAGGGAACTACGAGCAGTACTTC. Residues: CASRTGNYEQYF.

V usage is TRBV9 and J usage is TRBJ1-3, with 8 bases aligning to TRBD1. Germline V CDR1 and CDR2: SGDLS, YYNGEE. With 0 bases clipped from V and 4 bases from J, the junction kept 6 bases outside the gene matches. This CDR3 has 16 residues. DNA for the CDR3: TGTGCCAGCAGCGTAGGTACCGGGACAGGCGGAAACACCATATATTTT. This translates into CASSVGTGTGGNTIYF.

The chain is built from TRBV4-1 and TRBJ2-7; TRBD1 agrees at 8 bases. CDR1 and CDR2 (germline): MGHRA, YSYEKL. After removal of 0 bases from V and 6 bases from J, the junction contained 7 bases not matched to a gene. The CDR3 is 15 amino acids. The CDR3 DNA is TGCGCCAGCAGCCAAGAACAGGGGGATAGCCGCGAGCAGTACTTC. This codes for CASSQEQGDSREQYF.

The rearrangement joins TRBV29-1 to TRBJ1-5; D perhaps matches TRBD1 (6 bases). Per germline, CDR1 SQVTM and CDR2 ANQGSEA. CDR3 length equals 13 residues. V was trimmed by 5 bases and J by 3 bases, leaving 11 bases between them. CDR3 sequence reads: CSVIGQYNQPQHF. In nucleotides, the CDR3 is TGCAGCGTTATTGGACAGTACAATCAGCCCCAGCATTTT.

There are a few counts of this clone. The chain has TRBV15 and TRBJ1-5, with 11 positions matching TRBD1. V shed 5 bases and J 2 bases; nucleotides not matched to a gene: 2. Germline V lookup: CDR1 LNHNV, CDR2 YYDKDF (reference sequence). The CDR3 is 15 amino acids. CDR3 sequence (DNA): TGTGCCACCAGCGGACAGGGGGCCGGCAATCAGCCCCAGCATTTT. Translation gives CATSGQGAGNQPQHF.

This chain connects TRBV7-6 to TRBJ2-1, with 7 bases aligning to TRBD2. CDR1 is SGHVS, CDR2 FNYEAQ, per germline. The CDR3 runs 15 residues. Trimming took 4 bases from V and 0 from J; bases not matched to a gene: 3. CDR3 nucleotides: TGTGCCAGCAGCTCCGGACTAGGCTCCTACAATGAGCAGTTCTTC. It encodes CASSSGLGSYNEQFF.

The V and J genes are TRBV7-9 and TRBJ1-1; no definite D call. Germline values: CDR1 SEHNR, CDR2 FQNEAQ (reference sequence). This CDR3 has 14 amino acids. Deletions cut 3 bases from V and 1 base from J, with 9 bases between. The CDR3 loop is CASSFIPANTEAFF. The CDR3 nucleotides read TGTGCCAGCAGCTTTATACCTGCGAACACTGAAGCTTTCTTT.

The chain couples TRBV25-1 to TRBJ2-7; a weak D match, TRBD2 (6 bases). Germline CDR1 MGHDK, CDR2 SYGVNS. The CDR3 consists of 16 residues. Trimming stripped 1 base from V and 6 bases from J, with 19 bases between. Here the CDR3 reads CASSESLGGGLSEQYF. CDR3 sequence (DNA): TGTGCCAGCAGTGAATCCTTGGGGGGTGGATTGAGCGAGCAGTACTTC.

CDR3 bases: TGTGCCAGCAGCGAAAGGGGGGTACAGGGACTCTATGGCTACACCTTC. It yields the protein CASSERGVQGLYGYTF. The chain links TRBV7-8 to TRBJ1-2; TRBD1 is a possible D gene (6 bases). V was clipped by 5 bases and J by 4 bases, with 20 bases between them. This CDR3 is built from 16 residues. From germline, CDR1 is SGHVS and CDR2 FQNEAQ.

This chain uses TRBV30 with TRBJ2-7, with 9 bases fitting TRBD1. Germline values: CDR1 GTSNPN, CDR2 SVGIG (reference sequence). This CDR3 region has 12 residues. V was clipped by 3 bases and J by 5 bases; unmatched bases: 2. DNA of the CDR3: TGTGCCTGGAGCTGGGACAGGGACGAGCAGTACTTC. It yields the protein CAWSWDRDEQYF.